The next 9 T cell receptor beta chains were all read from a single sample in a study of cytomegalovirus exposure and HLA in healthy donors. The PCR ran on 60 Vbeta and 13 Jbeta primers. Assay used: immunoSEQ multiplex PCR; TCRdb lists only in-frame clones, some missing. The sample contains over 150,000 clones, approximately 80% of which appear only once. Sequenced input: PBMCs. These receptor sequences come from a woman aged 25 to 39 in good health and CMV-seronegative.

In DNA, the CDR3 is TGTGCCAGCAGTTTAAACCCTGGGACTTCCCTTGGGCAGTACTTC. This translates into CASSLNPGTSLGQYF. V usage is TRBV27 and J usage is TRBJ2-5; a possible D gene is TRBD2 (6 bases). Germline CDR1 and CDR2: MNHEY and SMNVEV (reference sequence). This CDR3 region has 15 residues. V was cut by 2 bases and J by 11 bases, with 21 bases left in between.

The chain carries TRBV5-1 and TRBJ2-7; 7 positions agree with TRBD2. The CDR3 consists of 15 residues. The junction had 7 bases not matched to a gene; V was cut back by 1 base and J by 3 bases. Germline V gene sequence: CDR1 SGHRS, CDR2 YFSETQ. In DNA form, the CDR3 reads TGCGCCAGCAGCTTGTTTCCGGGAGGCGGCTACGAGCAGTACTTC. This gives the protein CASSLFPGGGYEQYF.

The chain couples TRBV28 to TRBJ1-1, with TRBD1 matching 8 bases. Trimming at V came to 0 bases and at J to 0 bases, leaving 9 bases not matched to a gene. Per the germline V gene, CDR1 is MDHEN and CDR2 is SYDVKM. The CDR3 totals 18 residues. This CDR3 reads CASSLWRRTGSMNTEAFF. CDR3 coding DNA: TGTGCCAGCAGTTTATGGCGAAGGACAGGGTCCATGAACACTGAAGCTTTCTTT.

The chain joins TRBV6-1 to TRBJ2-3, with no clear D. Per the germline V gene, CDR1 is MNHNS and CDR2 is SASEGT. Trimming cost V 0 bases and J 4 bases, with 11 bases left between them. The CDR3 length is 15 residues. The CDR3 sequence: CASSEALHGADTQYF. The CDR3 coding sequence is TGTGCCAGCAGTGAAGCGCTTCACGGAGCAGATACGCAGTATTTT.

The DNA of the CDR3 is TGTGCCAGCAGCTTACGAGAGCTCGTCGCAGATACGCAGTATTTT. Encoded protein: CASSLRELVADTQYF. This chain connects TRBV7-9 to TRBJ2-3, with unresolved D. CDR1 and CDR2 from the germline V gene are SEHNR and FQNEAQ (reference sequence). The CDR3 length is 15 residues. The germline V and J ends were trimmed by 2 bases and 4 bases, with 13 bases remaining between them.

A few counts support this clone. CDR3 sequence reads: CASSIIQGTDSNQPQHF. CDR3 in DNA: TGTGCCAGCAGCATCATCCAGGGGACAGATAGCAATCAGCCCCAGCATTTT. The gene calls are TRBV5-8 and TRBJ1-5; 7 positions match TRBD1. There are 17 residues in the CDR3. Germline V gene sequence: CDR1 SGHTS, CDR2 YDEGEE. V lost 4 bases and J lost 0; bases outside the gene matches: 10.

This clone came up a few times. The J gene is TRBJ1-6, the V gene TRBV5-1; 7 bases are a match to TRBD1. V shed 3 bases, J shed 8 bases, and the junction held 5 bases outside the gene matches. The germline V gene has CDR1 SGHRS and CDR2 YFSETQ. This CDR3 has 14 amino acids. The CDR3 protein is CASSSRQGYSPLHF. The CDR3 region has the DNA TGCGCCAGCAGCTCCCGACAGGGCTATTCACCCCTCCACTTT.

The chain recombines TRBV6-5 with TRBJ1-6; D is perhaps TRBD1 (6 bases). With 2 bases removed from V and 7 bases from J, the gap between germline ends came to 15 bases. This CDR3 is built from 16 residues. Germline loops: CDR1 MNHEY, CDR2 SVGAGI. CDR3 DNA: TGTGCCAGCAGTTACACGTGGACAGTGGGGAATTCACCCCTCCACTTT. Translation: CASSYTWTVGNSPLHF.

The J gene is TRBJ2-7, the V gene TRBV7-2, with TRBD1 matching 7 bases. Per germline, CDR1 SGHTA and CDR2 FQGNSA. The CDR3 is 14 amino acids. The V and J ends lost 3 bases and 6 bases, in that order; junction bases with no gene match: 8. CDR3 in DNA: TGTGCCAGCAGCTTCCCGAGCGAGGGGGCCGAGCAGTACTTC. Translated: CASSFPSEGAEQYF.